This paragraph reports one T cell receptor beta chain. An end of the junction does not agree with germline; a read error may underlie this. The data originate from a study of blood T cell repertoires in COVID-19. The germline V gene has CDR1 MNHEY and CDR2 SVGAGI. There are 15 residues in the CDR3. Allocation to cohorts depended on clinical history reported by the participants. Cohort 3 donors counted as recovered after two negative PCRs, clearance, or resolved symptoms. The data were produced by immunoSEQ multiplex PCR, yet TCRdb's version contains in-frame clones alone and is incomplete. There are more than 250,000 clones in the sample; approximately 85% occur only once, and roughly 2% lies in the top ten.

The sequenced material came from PBMCs or T cells enriched from blood (not recorded which). The TCR originated in a man younger than 45 who had recovered from COVID-19. V and J are TRBV6-5 and TRBJ1-1, with 9 bases identical to TRBD1. The chain's CDR3 is CASTYDRGVNTEAFF. CDR3 coding DNA: TGTGCCAGCACTTACGACAGGGGGGTGAACACTGAAGCTTTCTTT.